The rows below give T cell receptor beta chains drawn from one sample of a study of identical twins. Each CDR3 protein is one row after TCRdb ran MiXCR on the 5' RACE reads. This sample has approximately 530,000 distinct CDR3 sequences, with 20% to 25% found just once. These data also featured in a second study, about yellow fever vaccine responses in identical twins.

The material sequenced was CD4+ T cells sorted from blood. Source of these receptors: a woman younger than 35 in good health. Both conserved end residues are part of each CDR3. D genes are given only for firm matches.

TRBD2	TRBV4-1	CASSQDSGGAWGNEQFF
TRBD2	TRBV20-1	CSARAGGSLGEQFF
NA	TRBV29-1	CSVEGGSEGDYGYTF
NA	TRBV5-1	CASSFSWETQYF
NA	TRBV10-3	CAIQTQTARSTGELFF
TRBD2	TRBV7-3	CASSEGTTREQYF
NA	TRBV5-5	CASSLAIWETQYF
NA	TRBV5-5	CASSLSLAPSYEQYF
NA	TRBV3-1	CATSQAVISTDTQYF
NA	TRBV7-2	CASSSKTRGSSAGELFF
NA	TRBV5-5	CASSLALGELFF
TRBD1	TRBV5-1	CASSARTGTVKETQYF
TRBD2	TRBV6-5	CASRSSGTSGSEQYF
TRBD1	TRBV18	CASSPSPTGAKETQYF
NA	TRBV6-5	CASSYVGRANYEQYF
NA	TRBV24-1	CATSENKSGGKLEQFF
NA	TRBV12-3/TRBV12-4	CASSLTTMNTEAFF
NA	TRBV7-9	CASSLAVRRGNTIYF
TRBD1	TRBV29-1	CSAGGDRVYEQYF
NA	TRBV3-1	CASSQGGYGSYEQYF
TRBD2	TRBV2	CASLELAGKRDEQFF
TRBD2	TRBV6-5	CASSYSPSGGYNEQFF
NA	TRBV11-2	CASSFFAGRSTGELFF
NA	TRBV12-3/TRBV12-4	CASSLGKGEGRETQYF
NA	TRBV19	CASSGSSQETQYF
TRBD2	TRBV3-1	CASSQDRSSGGGAAETQYF
TRBD2	TRBV12-3/TRBV12-4	CASSPDPTSGRETQYF
TRBD2	TRBV12-5	CASGLEVTSRAGELFF
TRBD1	TRBV19	CASSFSGTGTSGNTIYF
TRBD1	TRBV10-3	CAISGPGQGIEGYTF
NA	TRBV20-1	CSANPGNTNEKLFF
TRBD2	TRBV6-4	CASSDGLAGVLFGPTDTQYF
TRBD2	TRBV19	CAREGLAGGPGTDTQYF
NA	TRBV19	CARLGVEQYF
NA	TRBV10-3	CAISGPPGESYEQYF
NA	TRBV5-6	CASSLAPAGATYEQYF
NA	TRBV29-1	CSVERGAYGYTF
NA	TRBV18	CASSDTAGHYTGELFF
NA	TRBV6-1	CASRRGGPSTDTQYF
NA	TRBV24-1	CATSDTGTGGGETQYF
TRBD2	TRBV20-1	CSARDNGGGPVQETQYF
TRBD1	TRBV12-3/TRBV12-4	CASSLTGGAGNTIYF
TRBD2	TRBV7-9	CASSETSGGERTDTQYF
NA	TRBV4-2	CASSREGYAEGYGYTF
TRBD2	TRBV4-1	CASSQLSLAGAVDTQYF
TRBD1	TRBV20-1	CSAERQGNTEAFF
NA	TRBV5-1	CASSLGLEDEQYF
TRBD1	TRBV7-8	CASSQGARLDTEAFF
TRBD1	TRBV7-9	CASNGQENTEAFF
NA	TRBV29-1	CSVSGTANEKLFF
NA	TRBV18	CASSPVFQAQETQYF
NA	TRBV5-1	CASSLVQQAVGNEQFF
TRBD2	TRBV20-1	CSATTSGASYNEQFF
NA	TRBV24-1	CATGPGYSYNEQFF
NA	TRBV11-3	CASSLRSSEHNEQFF
NA	TRBV12-3/TRBV12-4	CASSRADVYNEQFF